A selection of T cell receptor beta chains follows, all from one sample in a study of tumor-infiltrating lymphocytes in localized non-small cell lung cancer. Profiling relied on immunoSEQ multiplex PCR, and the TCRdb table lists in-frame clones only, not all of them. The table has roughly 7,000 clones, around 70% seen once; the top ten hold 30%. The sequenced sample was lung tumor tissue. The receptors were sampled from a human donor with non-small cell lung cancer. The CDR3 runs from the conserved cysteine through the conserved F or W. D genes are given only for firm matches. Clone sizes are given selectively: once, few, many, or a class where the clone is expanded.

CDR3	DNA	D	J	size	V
CASSKDRASGEQYF	TGTGCCAGCAGTAAAGACAGGGCTTCGGGGGAGCAGTACTTC	TRBD1	TRBJ2-7	.	TRBV6-5
CASSEWVGSGNTIYF	TGTGCCAGCAGTGAATGGGTGGGCTCTGGAAACACCATATATTTT	.	TRBJ1-3	.	TRBV6-1
CASRSGGGLDTQYF	TGTGCCAGCAGGTCAGGCGGGGGGCTGGATACGCAGTATTTT	TRBD2	TRBJ2-3	.	TRBV7-8
CASSDLTGWTRGRTF	TGTGCCAGCAGTGATCTAACGGGATGGACGCGCGGTCGGACCTTC	.	TRBJ1-2	.	TRBV2
CASSRGGDSTDTQYF	TGTGCCAGCAGCCGAGGAGGGGATAGCACAGATACGCAGTATTTT	.	TRBJ2-3	.	TRBV6-5
CASSEGGDTEAFF	TGTGCCAGCAGCGAGGGGGGTGACACTGAAGCTTTCTTT	.	TRBJ1-1	.	TRBV7-3
CASSVAHITDTQYF	TGTGCCAGCAGCGTAGCGCATATCACAGATACGCAGTATTTT	.	TRBJ2-3	.	TRBV9
CASSLTTGNTEAFF	TGCGCCAGCAGCTTGACGACGGGGAACACTGAAGCTTTCTTT	.	TRBJ1-1	.	TRBV5-1
CASSPTGPSSYNEQFF	TGCGCCAGCAGCCCCACGGGACCGAGCTCCTACAATGAGCAGTTCTTC	.	TRBJ2-1	.	TRBV4-3
CASSSDLSRGTEAFF	TGTGCCAGCAGTTCTGACCTATCCCGCGGGACTGAAGCTTTCTTT	.	TRBJ1-1	.	TRBV28
CASSLAPSRMNTEAFF	TGTGCCAGCAGCTTAGCGCCGTCCAGGATGAACACTGAAGCTTTCTTT	.	TRBJ1-1	.	TRBV7-6
CASSPWASGETQYF	TGTGCCAGCAGCCCTTGGGCCAGTGGAGAGACCCAGTACTTC	.	TRBJ2-5	.	TRBV7-9
CASSEEVAGGNEQFF	TGTGCCAGCAGTGAAGAGGTAGCGGGGGGGAATGAGCAGTTCTTC	TRBD2	TRBJ2-1	.	TRBV6-1
CASRPGVSGGPTDTQYF	TGTGCCAGTAGACCGGGGGTTAGCGGGGGCCCCACAGATACGCAGTATTTT	TRBD2	TRBJ2-3	.	TRBV19
CASSSGTATNQPQHF	TGTGCCAGCAGCTCCGGGACAGCTACGAATCAGCCCCAGCATTTT	TRBD1	TRBJ1-5	.	TRBV7-9
CASSPQGTYEQYF	TGTGCCAGCAGTCCACAGGGGACCTACGAGCAGTACTTC	TRBD1	TRBJ2-7	.	TRBV6-5
CAISEFKKGGGEQYF	TGTGCCATCAGTGAGTTCAAAAAGGGGGGAGGCGAGCAGTACTTC	.	TRBJ2-7	.	TRBV10-3
CASSSQGVAFF	TGTGCCAGCAGCTCTCAGGGGGTTGCTTTCTTT	TRBD1	TRBJ1-1	.	TRBV9
CASSRVPGRGAYEQYF	TGTGCCAGCTCACGAGTTCCGGGACGAGGGGCCTACGAGCAGTACTTC	.	TRBJ2-7	few	TRBV18
CASSWTGANSPLHF	TGTGCCAGCAGTTGGACAGGGGCAAATTCACCCCTCCACTTT	TRBD1	TRBJ1-6	.	TRBV6-6
CSGGNRAQAFF	TGCAGCGGGGGAAACAGGGCTCAAGCTTTCTTT	.	TRBJ1-1	.	TRBV29-1
CASSQLYSSGANVLTF	TGCGCCAGCAGCCAACTTTACAGCTCTGGGGCCAACGTCCTGACTTTC	.	TRBJ2-6	.	TRBV4-3
CASTGTGVQETQYF	TGTGCCAGCACCGGGACAGGGGTTCAAGAGACCCAGTACTTC	TRBD1	TRBJ2-5	.	TRBV5-6
CASRPLGREGGYTF	TGTGCCAGTAGACCACTGGGCAGGGAGGGTGGCTACACCTTC	.	TRBJ1-2	.	TRBV19
CASSFLGGATGELFF	TGTGCCAGCAGCTTCTTGGGGGGCGCGACCGGGGAGCTGTTTTTT	.	TRBJ2-2	.	TRBV9
CASRTGATDTQYF	TGTGCCAGCAGGACCGGGGCCACAGATACGCAGTATTTT	.	TRBJ2-3	.	TRBV6-5
CASSSGTGASGNTIYF	TGTGCCAGCAGCTCCGGGACAGGGGCATCCGGAAACACCATATATTTT	TRBD1	TRBJ1-3	few	TRBV11-3
CAISEREGDGNSPLHF	TGTGCCATCAGTGAAAGGGAGGGGGACGGTAATTCACCCCTCCACTTT	.	TRBJ1-6	.	TRBV10-3
CASSTWTGVVKNIQYF	TGTGCCAGCAGCACCTGGACAGGGGTTGTCAAAAACATTCAGTACTTC	TRBD1	TRBJ2-4	.	TRBV5-8
CASSRQGPGSEAFF	TGTGCCAGCAGCCGACAGGGACCCGGGTCTGAAGCTTTCTTT	TRBD1	TRBJ1-1	few	TRBV6-1
CASSELAGGPDTQYF	TGTGCCAGCAGTGAACTAGCGGGGGGGCCAGATACGCAGTATTTT	TRBD2	TRBJ2-3	.	TRBV6-1
CASSLSEETQYF	TGTGCCAGCAGTTTATCGGAAGAGACCCAGTACTTC	.	TRBJ2-5	.	TRBV27
CASSQAERGGTDTQYF	TGCGCCAGCAGCCAAGCAGAAAGGGGAGGCACAGATACGCAGTATTTT	.	TRBJ2-3	.	TRBV4-1
CASSLVTGESYGYTF	TGTGCCAGCAGCCTGGTAACAGGGGAATCCTATGGCTACACCTTC	TRBD1	TRBJ1-2	.	TRBV5-4
CASSIGGDHNSPLHF	TGTGCCAGTAGTATTGGGGGGGATCATAATTCACCCCTCCACTTT	.	TRBJ1-6	.	TRBV19
CASSQRTAREAFF	TGTGCCAGCAGCCAGAGGACGGCCCGAGAAGCTTTCTTT	.	TRBJ1-1	medium-sized	TRBV14
CASSLRDSSNYGYTF	TGTGCCAGCAGCTTGCGGGACAGCTCTAACTATGGCTACACCTTC	TRBD1	TRBJ1-2	.	TRBV5-6
CASSQAPRGGDTQYF	TGTGCCAGCAGCCAGGCACCCCGGGGGGGAGATACGCAGTATTTT	TRBD2	TRBJ2-3	.	TRBV4-2
CASSSTKYGYTF	TGTGCCAGCAGTTCCACCAAATATGGCTACACCTTC	.	TRBJ1-2	.	TRBV6-5
CATSREVQRQETQYF	TGTGCCACCAGCAGAGAGGTACAGAGACAAGAGACCCAGTACTTC	.	TRBJ2-5	.	TRBV15
CASSLGSTESEAFF	TGCGCCAGCAGCTTGGGTTCGACGGAAAGCGAAGCTTTCTTT	.	TRBJ1-1	.	TRBV5-1
CASSPPGTQNTEAFF	TGTGCCAGCAGTCCTCCCGGGACACAGAACACTGAAGCTTTCTTT	.	TRBJ1-1	.	TRBV6-4
CASSLAGSYNEQFF	TGTGCCAGCAGCTTAGCGGGGTCGTACAATGAGCAGTTCTTC	.	TRBJ2-1	.	TRBV13
CASIGRYTEAFF	TGTGCCAGTATCGGTCGGTACACTGAAGCTTTCTTT	.	TRBJ1-1	.	TRBV19
CASSYIKTGGIVEQYF	TGTGCCAGCAGTTACATCAAGACAGGGGGCATAGTCGAGCAGTACTTC	TRBD1	TRBJ2-7	.	TRBV6-5
CASSSTESYEQYF	TGCGCCAGCAGCTCAACTGAGTCCTACGAGCAGTACTTC	.	TRBJ2-7	once	TRBV5-1
CASRYGKRNTDTQYF	TGTGCCAGCAGATATGGGAAAAGGAATACAGATACGCAGTATTTT	.	TRBJ2-3	.	TRBV5-4
CASSLGPPGSGNTIYF	TGTGCCAGCAGCTTAGGACCGCCGGGCTCTGGAAACACCATATATTTT	.	TRBJ1-3	.	TRBV7-6
CASSQGTGIRSPLHF	TGTGCCAGCAGCCAGGGGACAGGGATAAGGTCACCCCTCCACTTT	TRBD1	TRBJ1-6	once	TRBV14
CASSDPGARGGRDIQYF	TGTGCCAGCAGTGACCCTGGGGCCCGAGGGGGGAGGGACATTCAGTACTTC	.	TRBJ2-4	.	TRBV25-1
CASSQIAQANYGYTF	TGCGCCAGCAGCCAAATCGCCCAGGCGAACTATGGCTACACCTTC	.	TRBJ1-2	.	TRBV4-3
CASSPGGKGVNTIYF	TGTGCCAGCAGCCCAGGGGGCAAAGGAGTAAACACCATATATTTT	TRBD1	TRBJ1-3	.	TRBV5-4
CASSVLRQGGSNSPLHF	TGTGCCAGCAGCGTCCTGAGGCAGGGAGGCAGTAATTCACCCCTCCACTTT	.	TRBJ1-6	.	TRBV5-4